These T cell receptor beta chains were read from a single sample in a study of blood T cells in healthy people across ages. TCRdb processed the 5' RACE reads anew with MiXCR; each CDR3 protein has one entry. The sample yields about 1.5 million distinct CDR3 sequences, approximately 43% seen once. Sequencing was performed on blood. The receptors shown here come from a woman aged 18 to 35 in good health. Both conserved end residues are part of each CDR3. D genes are given only for firm matches. Rows give clone size only sometimes, using once, few, many, or a class for an expanded clone.

J gene: TRBJ2-1; D gene: TRBD1; clone size: .; V gene: TRBV7-2; CDR3 protein: CASSSPGQGQHEQFF; CDR3 DNA: TGTGCCAGCAGCTCACCGGGACAGGGTCAACATGAGCAGTTCTTC
J gene: TRBJ2-3; D gene: .; clone size: .; V gene: TRBV14; CDR3 protein: CASSPRRVAVSTDTQYF; CDR3 DNA: TGTGCCAGCAGCCCCAGGCGAGTAGCGGTTAGTACAGATACGCAGTATTTT
J gene: TRBJ2-5; D gene: TRBD2; clone size: .; V gene: TRBV7-6; CDR3 protein: CASSLDAGERYEQYF; CDR3 DNA: TGTGCCAGCAGCTTAGACGCGGGAGAAAGATATGAGCAGTACTTC
J gene: TRBJ2-5; D gene: TRBD2; clone size: .; V gene: TRBV20-1; CDR3 protein: CSATSVRGPQETQYF; CDR3 DNA: TGCAGTGCCACTAGCGTTCGGGGACCACAAGAGACCCAGTACTTC
J gene: TRBJ2-7; D gene: TRBD1; clone size: .; V gene: TRBV13; CDR3 protein: CASSLFGTASYEQYF; CDR3 DNA: TGTGCCAGCAGCTTATTTGGGACAGCCTCCTACGAGCAGTACTTC
J gene: TRBJ1-2; D gene: .; clone size: .; V gene: TRBV6-2/TRBV6-3; CDR3 protein: CASNQGHGYTF; CDR3 DNA: TGTGCCAGCAATCAGGGGCATGGCTACACCTTC
J gene: TRBJ2-5; D gene: .; clone size: .; V gene: TRBV27; CDR3 protein: CASSPSWAADGTQYF; CDR3 DNA: TGTGCCAGCAGTCCAAGCTGGGCAGCAGATGGGACCCAGTACTTC
J gene: TRBJ1-5; D gene: .; clone size: .; V gene: TRBV4-3; CDR3 protein: CASSPGRGPQHF; CDR3 DNA: TGCGCCAGCAGCCCCGGAAGAGGGCCCCAGCATTTT
J gene: TRBJ1-5; D gene: .; clone size: .; V gene: TRBV12-3/TRBV12-4; CDR3 protein: CASSLGESYSNRPQHF; CDR3 DNA: TGTGCCAGCAGTTTGGGTGAGAGTTATAGCAATCGGCCCCAGCATTTT
J gene: TRBJ2-1; D gene: TRBD2; clone size: few; V gene: TRBV6-2/TRBV6-3; CDR3 protein: CASKIAGGPGNEQFF; CDR3 DNA: TGTGCCAGCAAGATAGCGGGAGGGCCGGGCAATGAGCAGTTCTTC
J gene: TRBJ2-1; D gene: TRBD2; clone size: few; V gene: TRBV7-2; CDR3 protein: CASSLAGGRRNEQFF; CDR3 DNA: TGTGCCAGCAGCCTAGCGGGGGGTAGGCGTAATGAGCAGTTCTTC
J gene: TRBJ2-1; D gene: TRBD1; clone size: .; V gene: TRBV9; CDR3 protein: CASSGQGQVYNEQFF; CDR3 DNA: TGTGCCAGCAGCGGACAAGGACAGGTTTACAATGAGCAGTTCTTC
J gene: TRBJ1-2; D gene: .; clone size: once; V gene: TRBV29-1; CDR3 protein: CGVPWAVYGYTF; CDR3 DNA: TGCGGCGTCCCCTGGGCAGTTTATGGCTACACCTTC
J gene: TRBJ2-4; D gene: .; clone size: .; V gene: TRBV3-1; CDR3 protein: CASRPTGTNIQYF; CDR3 DNA: TGTGCCAGCAGACCGACCGGGACAAACATTCAGTACTTC
J gene: TRBJ2-2; D gene: TRBD2; clone size: .; V gene: TRBV4-3; CDR3 protein: CASSHDRTSGSGELFF; CDR3 DNA: TGCGCCAGCAGCCACGATAGGACTAGCGGTTCCGGGGAGCTGTTTTTT
J gene: TRBJ1-2; D gene: TRBD1; clone size: .; V gene: TRBV9; CDR3 protein: CASSAGGQTLANYGYTF; CDR3 DNA: TGTGCCAGCAGCGCAGGGGGACAGACTCTAGCTAACTATGGCTACACCTTC
J gene: TRBJ2-3; D gene: TRBD2; clone size: .; V gene: TRBV12-3/TRBV12-4; CDR3 protein: CASSPSTSGGSDTQYF; CDR3 DNA: TGTGCCAGCAGTCCTTCGACTAGCGGGGGATCAGATACGCAGTATTTT
J gene: TRBJ2-7; D gene: TRBD1; clone size: .; V gene: TRBV20-1; CDR3 protein: CSAKTPGQPYEQYF; CDR3 DNA: TGCAGTGCCAAGACTCCGGGACAGCCTTACGAGCAGTACTTC
J gene: TRBJ2-3; D gene: TRBD2; clone size: .; V gene: TRBV7-9; CDR3 protein: CASNLAGESADTQYF; CDR3 DNA: TGTGCCAGCAACCTAGCGGGAGAGTCCGCAGATACGCAGTATTTT
J gene: TRBJ1-4; D gene: .; clone size: .; V gene: TRBV4-2; CDR3 protein: CASSKGGARNEKLFF; CDR3 DNA: TGTGCCAGCAGCAAGGGGGGGGCGAGAAATGAAAAACTGTTTTTT
J gene: TRBJ2-5; D gene: TRBD2; clone size: few; V gene: TRBV7-2; CDR3 protein: CASSLARLAGHQETQYF; CDR3 DNA: TGTGCCAGCAGCTTAGCCAGACTAGCGGGGCACCAAGAGACCCAGTACTTC
J gene: TRBJ1-5; D gene: TRBD1; clone size: many; V gene: TRBV25-1; CDR3 protein: CASSESGGSGQPQHF; CDR3 DNA: TGTGCCAGCAGTGAATCAGGGGGTTCGGGTCAGCCCCAGCATTTT
J gene: TRBJ2-3; D gene: TRBD2; clone size: .; V gene: TRBV9; CDR3 protein: CASSGVAGVVPDTQYF; CDR3 DNA: TGTGCCAGCAGCGGGGTAGCGGGGGTGGTCCCCGATACGCAGTATTTT
J gene: TRBJ2-3; D gene: TRBD2; clone size: few; V gene: TRBV18; CDR3 protein: CASSPGYSGGAADTQYF; CDR3 DNA: TGTGCCAGCTCACCCGGTTATAGCGGGGGGGCAGCAGATACGCAGTATTTT
J gene: TRBJ2-5; D gene: .; clone size: few; V gene: TRBV10-3; CDR3 protein: CAINGEVQETQYF; CDR3 DNA: TGTGCCATCAACGGGGAGGTGCAAGAGACCCAGTACTTC
J gene: TRBJ2-3; D gene: TRBD2; clone size: few; V gene: TRBV12-5; CDR3 protein: CASGLQIAGGHRNTQYF; CDR3 DNA: TGTGCTAGTGGTTTGCAAATAGCGGGGGGGCACAGAAATACGCAGTATTTT
J gene: TRBJ2-3; D gene: TRBD1; clone size: .; V gene: TRBV7-2; CDR3 protein: CASSLGQGRTNSPSADTQYF; CDR3 DNA: TGTGCCAGCAGCTTGGGACAGGGGAGGACTAACTCTCCGAGCGCAGATACGCAGTATTTT
J gene: TRBJ1-2; D gene: .; clone size: .; V gene: TRBV7-9; CDR3 protein: CASTRSRDKIYGYTF; CDR3 DNA: TGTGCCAGCACCCGTTCCCGGGACAAGATTTATGGCTACACCTTC
J gene: TRBJ1-2; D gene: TRBD1; clone size: .; V gene: TRBV28; CDR3 protein: CASSSAPGTGNGYTF; CDR3 DNA: TGTGCCAGCAGTTCGGCCCCCGGGACAGGGAATGGCTACACCTTC
J gene: TRBJ1-1; D gene: .; clone size: .; V gene: TRBV5-5; CDR3 protein: CASSFGGFPEGTEAFF; CDR3 DNA: TGTGCCAGCAGCTTTGGGGGTTTCCCCGAGGGCACTGAAGCTTTCTTT
J gene: TRBJ2-7; D gene: TRBD2; clone size: many; V gene: TRBV12-3/TRBV12-4; CDR3 protein: CASSHPLASGTYEQYF; CDR3 DNA: TGTGCCAGCAGCCATCCCCTCGCTAGCGGTACCTACGAGCAGTACTTC
J gene: TRBJ2-1; D gene: .; clone size: .; V gene: TRBV11-2; CDR3 protein: CASSQHYDLFGEQFF; CDR3 DNA: TGTGCCAGCAGCCAACATTATGATCTGTTCGGTGAGCAGTTCTTC
J gene: TRBJ1-1; D gene: .; clone size: .; V gene: TRBV7-9; CDR3 protein: CASSFRDNLNTEAFF; CDR3 DNA: TGTGCCAGCAGCTTCCGGGACAACTTGAACACTGAAGCTTTCTTT
J gene: TRBJ2-3; D gene: .; clone size: few; V gene: TRBV2; CDR3 protein: CASSVPSDTDTQYF; CDR3 DNA: TGTGCCAGCAGTGTTCCTAGCGACACAGATACGCAGTATTTT
J gene: TRBJ2-7; D gene: .; clone size: .; V gene: TRBV4-1; CDR3 protein: CASSLGNKYEQYF; CDR3 DNA: TGCGCCAGCAGTCTAGGGAATAAGTACGAGCAGTACTTC
J gene: TRBJ2-1; D gene: TRBD2; clone size: .; V gene: TRBV11-2; CDR3 protein: CASSRGAGGPYEQFF; CDR3 DNA: TGTGCCAGCAGCCGGGGGGCGGGGGGGCCCTATGAGCAGTTCTTC
J gene: TRBJ2-5; D gene: TRBD2; clone size: .; V gene: TRBV3-1; CDR3 protein: CASSQAGEQYF; CDR3 DNA: TGTGCCAGCAGCCAGGCGGGAGAGCAGTACTTC
J gene: TRBJ2-7; D gene: TRBD1; clone size: .; V gene: TRBV6-1; CDR3 protein: CASRTGTAFYEQYF; CDR3 DNA: TGTGCCAGCAGGACCGGGACAGCGTTCTACGAGCAGTACTTC
J gene: TRBJ2-3; D gene: TRBD2; clone size: .; V gene: TRBV13; CDR3 protein: CASSASGGTWDTQYF; CDR3 DNA: TGTGCCAGCAGCGCTAGCGGGGGGACTTGGGATACGCAGTATTTT
J gene: TRBJ1-1; D gene: .; clone size: .; V gene: TRBV5-1; CDR3 protein: CASSLNLQGLNTEAFF; CDR3 DNA: TGCGCCAGCAGCTTGAATTTACAGGGATTGAACACTGAAGCTTTCTTT
J gene: TRBJ1-4; D gene: .; clone size: .; V gene: TRBV20-1; CDR3 protein: CSARDSGTEKLFF; CDR3 DNA: TGCAGTGCTAGGGACAGCGGCACTGAAAAACTGTTTTTT
J gene: TRBJ1-6; D gene: .; clone size: .; V gene: TRBV6-5; CDR3 protein: CASSYSGLSYNSPLHF; CDR3 DNA: TGTGCCAGCAGTTACTCGGGTCTAAGCTACAATTCACCCCTCCACTTT
J gene: TRBJ2-5; D gene: .; clone size: .; V gene: TRBV7-2; CDR3 protein: CASSLARYRAETQYF; CDR3 DNA: TGTGCCAGCAGCTTAGCGCGATACAGGGCCGAGACCCAGTACTTC
J gene: TRBJ2-7; D gene: .; clone size: .; V gene: TRBV6-5; CDR3 protein: CASSVGPGQRAQYF; CDR3 DNA: TGTGCCAGCAGTGTGGGACCGGGGCAAAGGGCGCAGTACTTC
J gene: TRBJ1-1; D gene: TRBD1; clone size: .; V gene: TRBV12-3/TRBV12-4; CDR3 protein: CASSSRTGGEAFF; CDR3 DNA: TGTGCCAGCAGTAGTCGGACAGGCGGTGAAGCTTTCTTT